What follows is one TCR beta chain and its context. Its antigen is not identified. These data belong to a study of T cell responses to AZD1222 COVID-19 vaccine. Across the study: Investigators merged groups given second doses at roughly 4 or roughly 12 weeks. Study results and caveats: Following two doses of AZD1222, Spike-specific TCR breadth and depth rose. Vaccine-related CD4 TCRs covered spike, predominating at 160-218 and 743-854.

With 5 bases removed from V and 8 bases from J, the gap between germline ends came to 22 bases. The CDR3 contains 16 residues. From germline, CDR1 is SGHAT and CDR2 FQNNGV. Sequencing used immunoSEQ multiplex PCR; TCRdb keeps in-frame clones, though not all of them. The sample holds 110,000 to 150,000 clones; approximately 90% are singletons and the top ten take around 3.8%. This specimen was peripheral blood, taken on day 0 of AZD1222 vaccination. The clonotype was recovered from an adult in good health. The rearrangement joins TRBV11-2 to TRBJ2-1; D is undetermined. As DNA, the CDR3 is TGTGCCAGCAGCCCCCGGTATTTGGCTCGCAGCGATGAGCAGTTCTTC. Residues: CASSPRYLARSDEQFF.